A single T cell receptor beta chain is shown here with its context. This sample stems from a study of blood T cell repertoires in COVID-19. The overall study: From T cells, B-cell-depleted T cells, or PBMCs came the material, which was cDNA or gDNA.

Clones were read by immunoSEQ multiplex PCR, and TCRdb kept only the in-frame ones, dropping some. The sample holds 150,000 to 250,000 clones, 94% seen once. Germline V gives CDR1 MNHEY, CDR2 SMNVEV (reference sequence). This CDR3 has 15 amino acids. The V and J ends lost 6 bases and 3 bases respectively, with 17 bases between them. Sequenced: peripheral blood. This clonotype was sampled from a young man with COVID-19, enrolled during active disease. The chain is built from TRBV27 and TRBJ1-1, with no clear D. The CDR3 DNA is TGTGCCAGCAGACCTAATTGGGTCGCGGACACTGAAGCTTTCTTT. This codes for CASRPNWVADTEAFF.